This is a list of T cell receptor beta chains from one sample in a study of Graves' ophthalmopathy and Graves' hyperthyroidism. TCRdb itself ran the multiplex PCR reads through MiXCR, one entry per CDR3 protein. Of about 660,000 distinct CDR3 sequences listed, about 40% were seen once; the top ten hold over 2.5%. The sequencing sample was made of peripheral blood. The receptors derive from an adult man with Graves' ophthalmopathy. Both conserved end residues are part of each CDR3. A D gene is named only where the DNA matches it firmly. Some rows have no size entry. The others give once, few or many, or a class for an expanded clone.

. TRBJ2-2 TRBV2 . CASRRGLGNTGELFF TGTGCCAGCAGACGGGGGCTTGGGAACACCGGGGAGCTGTTTTTT
. TRBJ1-1 TRBV4-1 . CASSQGSGRYEAFF TGCGCCAGCAGCCAAGGGTCGGGTCGATATGAAGCTTTCTTT
TRBD2 TRBJ2-3 TRBV10-2 . CASRPPGLAGADTQYF TGCGCCAGCAGACCCCCGGGACTAGCGGGGGCAGATACGCAGTATTTT
TRBD2 TRBJ2-5 TRBV9 . CASSVEGTISETQYF TGTGCCAGCAGCGTAGAAGGGACTATATCAGAGACCCAGTACTTC
. TRBJ1-4 TRBV29-1 . CSAGGDNEKLFF TGCAGCGCGGGAGGGGATAATGAAAAACTGTTTTTT
. TRBJ2-5 TRBV10-3 . CASTTVGEETQYF TGTGCCAGCACAACCGTTGGAGAGGAGACCCAGTACTTC
. TRBJ2-2 TRBV29-1 many CSVWARVGGNTGELFF TGCAGCGTTTGGGCCAGGGTCGGCGGGAACACCGGGGAGCTGTTTTTT
. TRBJ1-5 TRBV4-1 once CASSRPGPNQPQHF TGCGCCAGCAGCCGACCGGGACCGAATCAGCCCCAGCATTTT
TRBD1 TRBJ2-5 TRBV7-9 few CASSLGQGVEETQYF TGTGCCAGCAGCTTAGGGCAGGGGGTTGAAGAGACCCAGTACTTC
. TRBJ2-7 TRBV7-9 many CASTSAYEQYF TGTGCCAGCACCTCAGCCTACGAGCAGTACTTC
. TRBJ1-2 TRBV6-6 many CASVSQGRNYGYTF TGTGCCAGCGTCTCCCAGGGACGCAACTATGGCTACACCTTC
. TRBJ2-5 TRBV7-8 . CASSQDMGDRETQYF TGTGCCAGCAGCCAAGATATGGGTGACCGGGAGACCCAGTACTTC
. TRBJ2-7 TRBV14 . CASSRRTGGSGRYEQYF TGTGCCAGCAGCCGAAGGACAGGGGGTAGCGGGAGGTACGAGCAGTACTTC
. TRBJ2-2 TRBV7-3 many CASSPDGAGELFF TGTGCCAGCAGTCCAGATGGGGCCGGGGAGCTGTTTTTT
TRBD1 TRBJ1-1 TRBV27 . CASSFDRVGTEAFF TGTGCCAGCAGTTTCGACAGGGTGGGTACTGAAGCTTTCTTT
. TRBJ1-3 TRBV20-1 . CSARGSYGYTIYF TGCAGTGCTAGAGGGAGCTATGGCTACACCATATATTTT
TRBD1 TRBJ1-3 TRBV7-9 many CASSIQGARGNTIYF TGTGCCAGCAGCATTCAGGGGGCGAGAGGAAACACCATATATTTT
. TRBJ2-5 TRBV11-3 . CASSLDPGAETQYF TGTGCCAGCAGCTTAGACCCAGGGGCAGAGACCCAGTACTTC
. TRBJ1-1 TRBV10-3 many CAISPGVNTEAFF TGTGCCATCAGCCCCGGTGTGAACACTGAAGCTTTCTTT
. TRBJ2-3 TRBV19 . CASSPTGGFTDTQYF TGTGCCAGTAGCCCGACCGGGGGATTCACAGATACGCAGTATTTT
. TRBJ2-7 TRBV2 . CASSPSGPFGGEQYF TGTGCCAGCAGCCCCTCGGGACCCTTCGGGGGCGAGCAGTACTTC
. TRBJ2-6 TRBV12-3/TRBV12-4 many CASSPSRSGANVLTF TGTGCCAGCAGTCCCTCCCGCTCTGGGGCCAACGTCCTGACTTTC
TRBD1 TRBJ2-6 TRBV15 many CATGGPGQGGAGANVLTF TGTGCCACCGGGGGACCAGGACAGGGAGGAGCTGGGGCCAACGTCCTGACTTTC
TRBD2 TRBJ2-7 TRBV5-6 few CASSLPQAGGIYEQYF TGTGCCAGCAGCTTGCCGCAGGCGGGAGGGATTTACGAGCAGTACTTC
. TRBJ1-4 TRBV20-1 many CSAAPGPAGEKLFF TGCAGTGCCGCACCAGGCCCGGCCGGAGAAAAACTGTTTTTT
. TRBJ1-6 TRBV12-3/TRBV12-4 many CASSLSDRAGSPLHF TGTGCCAGCAGCCTCAGTGACAGAGCGGGTTCACCCCTCCACTTT
. TRBJ2-3 TRBV12-3/TRBV12-4 . CASSDWGTQYF TGTGCCAGCAGTGATTGGGGTACGCAGTATTTT
TRBD1 TRBJ1-1 TRBV5-5 few CASSFGQGDVLDTEAFF TGTGCCAGCAGCTTCGGACAGGGCGACGTTTTGGACACTGAAGCTTTCTTT
TRBD1 TRBJ2-5 TRBV29-1 . CSLRQGETQYF TGCAGCTTACGACAGGGTGAGACCCAGTACTTC
. TRBJ2-7 TRBV5-1 many CASSRQGDEQYF TGCGCCAGCAGCCGCCAGGGAGACGAGCAGTACTTC
TRBD1 TRBJ2-2 TRBV2 few CASSDGQGPGELFF TGTGCCAGCAGTGACGGACAGGGTCCCGGGGAGCTGTTTTTT
TRBD1 TRBJ1-3 TRBV20-1 . CSARLTGEANTIYF TGCAGTGCTAGATTGACAGGGGAGGCGAACACCATATATTTT
TRBD1 TRBJ1-5 TRBV20-1 many CSATGTGNNQPQHF TGCAGTGCAACCGGGACAGGGAACAATCAGCCCCAGCATTTT
. TRBJ1-1 TRBV6-2/TRBV6-3 many CASTKTGNTEAFF TGTGCCAGCACCAAGACAGGGAACACTGAAGCTTTCTTT
TRBD1 TRBJ1-2 TRBV5-8 few CASSSWTGDAYGYTF TGTGCCAGCAGCTCCTGGACAGGGGATGCCTATGGCTACACCTTC
. TRBJ2-5 TRBV20-1 many CSARTAEETQYF TGCAGTGCTAGGACAGCAGAGGAGACCCAGTACTTC
TRBD2 TRBJ2-7 TRBV7-9 few CASSFPSDSGGSPEQYF TGTGCCAGCAGCTTCCCGTCCGATTCGGGGGGGAGCCCCGAGCAGTACTTC
. TRBJ1-3 TRBV5-1 . CASSPVTRADDVNTIYF TGCGCCAGCAGCCCCGTAACCCGTGCCGACGACGTAAACACCATATATTTT
. TRBJ2-7 TRBV10-3 few CASSYPGQFYEQYF TGTGCCAGCAGTTACCCGGGACAATTCTACGAGCAGTACTTC
TRBD1 TRBJ1-2 TRBV2 . CASDRMGQLYGYTF TGTGCCAGCGACCGGATGGGACAGCTCTATGGCTACACCTTC
. TRBJ2-7 TRBV7-2 . CASSLGDGTYEQHF TGTGCCAGCAGCTTAGGAGACGGAACCTACGAGCAGCACTTC
TRBD1 TRBJ2-7 TRBV7-9 . CASSAQGARGYEQYF TGTGCCAGCAGCGCACAGGGGGCAAGGGGCTACGAGCAGTACTTC
TRBD1 TRBJ2-5 TRBV20-1 . CSASPDREETQYF TGCAGTGCTAGTCCGGACAGGGAGGAGACCCAGTACTTC